This section outlines one T cell receptor beta chain sequence together with its context. Its cognate antigen is unknown. These data come from a study of cytomegalovirus exposure and HLA in healthy donors. Primers included in the PCR were 60 Vbeta and 13 Jbeta primers. Profiling relied on immunoSEQ multiplex PCR, and the TCRdb table lists in-frame clones only, not all of them. This sample carries about 120,000 clones, about 63% of them seen once, and the ten largest clones take roughly 1.5%. In germline, CDR1 is SGHTA, CDR2 FQGNSA. Losses at the gene ends were 3 bases for V and 0 bases for J; bases not matched to a gene: 13. CDR3 length: 19 amino acids. Broader study findings: Testing in vitro showed a few CMV-associated chains specific for CMV antigens. For presence/absence analyses, sequencing depth was assumed to be roughly uniform across donors. An analysis was carried out later, and it reportedly showed fewer N-insertions in an Asian-associated ancestry cluster than the 666-donor mean.

Sequencing was carried out using PBMCs. This sequence originates from a man aged 25 to 40 in good health and CMV-seropositive. The genes are TRBV7-2 and TRBJ2-2, with 7 bases that match TRBD1. CDR3 bases: TGTGCCAGCAGCTTCAGAATAGAACAGGGGCGTTCGAACACCGGGGAGCTGTTTTTT. Translating gives CASSFRIEQGRSNTGELFF.